This entry concerns a single TCR beta chain. Antigen specificity is unknown. The data were obtained in a study of blood T cells in healthy people across ages. General study findings and limits: Unsorted PBMC input precluded a conclusive naive versus antigen-experienced comparison.

Together with a sample-barcoded 5' primer, a J-beta primer mix was included in a second PCR lasting about 6 to 11 cycles. Each CDR3 protein gets one entry after TCRdb re-called the 5' RACE reads with MiXCR. The table lists 1.5 million to 2 million distinct CDR3 sequences, 40% to 55% of them singletons. Each sample had at least 6 million PBMCs isolated. Per sample, no less than 5.5 micrograms of total RNA were extracted. Input material: blood. The clonotype was recovered from a woman aged 35 to 49 in good health.

The CDR3 region has the DNA TGTGCCACCAGTGATCCCTACCTCCCCCATGAGCAGTTCTTC. Its translation: CATSDPYLPHEQFF. This chain links TRBV24-1 with TRBJ2-1; D uncertain. This CDR3 has 14 residues. Germline V CDR1 and CDR2: KGHDR, SFDVKD. The V and J ends lost 3 bases and 8 bases respectively, with 13 bases between them.